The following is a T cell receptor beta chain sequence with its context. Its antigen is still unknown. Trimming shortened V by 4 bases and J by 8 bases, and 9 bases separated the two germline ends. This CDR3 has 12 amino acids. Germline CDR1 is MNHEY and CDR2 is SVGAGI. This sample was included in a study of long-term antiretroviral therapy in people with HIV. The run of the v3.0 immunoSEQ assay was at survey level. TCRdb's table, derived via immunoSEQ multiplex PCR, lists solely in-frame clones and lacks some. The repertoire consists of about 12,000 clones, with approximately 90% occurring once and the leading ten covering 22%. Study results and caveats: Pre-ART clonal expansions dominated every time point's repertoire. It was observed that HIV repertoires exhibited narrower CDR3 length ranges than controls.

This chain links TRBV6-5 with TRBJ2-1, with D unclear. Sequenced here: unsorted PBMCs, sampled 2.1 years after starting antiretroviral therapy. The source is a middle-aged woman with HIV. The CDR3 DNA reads TGTGCCAGCAGTTCCCGCCCGGATGAGCAGTTCTTC. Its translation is CASSSRPDEQFF.